The source of this T cell receptor beta chain is a study of T cell changes during pregnancy in multiple sclerosis. Data came from immunoSEQ multiplex PCR; TCRdb stores just in-frame clones and leaves some out. The top ten hold about 1.2% of the sample, which has under 70,000 clones, around 91% seen once. Germline V lookup: CDR1 MGHRA, CDR2 YSYEKL. Trimming pared 0 bases from V and 6 bases from J, leaving 7 bases between. This CDR3 has 13 residues. This sequence was found in a female donor in good health, enrolled as a control in a pregnancy study. The sample was peripheral blood, taken after pregnancy. The rearrangement uses TRBV4-1 and TRBJ2-3, with D unclear. This chain's CDR3 is CASSQDEEDTQYF. CDR3 coding DNA: TGCGCCAGCAGCCAAGATGAGGAGGATACGCAGTATTTT.